This entry features one TCR beta chain sequence. The investigators amplified TCR beta CDR3 regions from RNA transcripts. Researchers ran a first-round RT-PCR on the TCR CDR3 using the HTBI primer set. One entry per CDR3 protein, called by TCRdb with MiXCR from the multiplex PCR reads. This table holds hundreds of thousands of distinct CDR3 sequences, approximately 44% found once. This specimen belongs to a study of T cells in Graves' hyperthyroidism and ophthalmopathy. The CDR3 loop spans 11 amino acids. V was shortened by 5 bases and J by 9 bases, with 10 bases between the two germline ends. Clinical symptoms, serum thyroxine and TRAb, thyroid ultrasound and orbital computed tomography were used for the diagnoses.

Sequencing used peripheral blood or thyroid tissue (not recorded which). This clonotype was obtained from a woman aged 18-29 years with Graves' hyperthyroidism. The rearrangement links TRBV12-3 or TRBV12-4 to TRBJ1-1; possibly TRBD1 for D (6 bases). In nucleotides, the CDR3 is TGTGCCAGCAGTACAGGGTTTCAAGCTTTCTTT. This codes for CASSTGFQAFF.